The 21 T cell receptor beta chains presented below share a single source sample, sequenced in a study of blood T cell repertoires in COVID-19. Sequencing used immunoSEQ multiplex PCR; TCRdb keeps in-frame clones, though not all of them. The table has fewer than 250,000 clones, around 89% seen once. Sequencing was carried out using peripheral blood. The receptors originated from a man between 65 and 85 years old with acute or convalescent COVID-19.

The chain recombines TRBV23-1 with TRBJ1-3; 9 bases fit TRBD1. TRBV23-1 is recorded as an ORF, its role being uncertain. V lost 4 bases and J lost 0; bases outside the gene matches: 16. The CDR3 consists of 20 residues. The DNA for the CDR3 is TGCGCCAGCAGTCCACAATCCCGGGACAGGGACTCTTTCTCTGGAAACACCATATATTTT. Amino acid sequence: CASSPQSRDRDSFSGNTIYF.

This clone was detected only a few times. The DNA for the CDR3 is TGTGCCAGCAGCTTATCCACAGTTGAAGCTTTCTTT. Translating it yields CASSLSTVEAFF. The chain joins TRBV7-9 to TRBJ1-1; D ambiguous. This CDR3 spans 12 amino acids. The germline V and J ends were trimmed by 2 bases and 7 bases, with 8 bases remaining between them. Germline CDR1 is SEHNR and CDR2 is FQNEAQ (reference sequence).

The CDR3 region has the DNA TGTGCCAGCAGTTTCTCCGACACCTATGGCTACACCTTC. Translating gives CASSFSDTYGYTF. V gene TRBV27 combines with J gene TRBJ1-2; D unclear. Per germline, CDR1 MNHEY and CDR2 SMNVEV (reference sequence). Trimming took 3 bases from V and 4 from J, leaving 9 bases between them. The CDR3 sequence is 13 residues long.

The chain combines TRBV7-3 with TRBJ2-5; D gene unclear. The CDR3 spans 14 residues. CDR1 is SGHTA, CDR2 FQGTGA, per germline. Trimming pared 1 base from V and 5 bases from J, leaving 11 bases between. Here the CDR3 DNA reads TGTGCCAGCAGCTTAAGTATCGCGTTGGAGACCCAGTACTTC. It codes for CASSLSIALETQYF.

The gene calls are TRBV7-2 and TRBJ2-7; tentative D call: TRBD1 (5 bases). The CDR3 contains 14 residues. The V and J ends lost 5 bases and 2 bases respectively, with 13 bases between them. CDR1 is SGHTA and CDR2 is FQGNSA in the germline V gene. CDR3 coding DNA: TGTGCCAGCAGCCCCGACAGTAGGGCCTACGAGCAGTACTTC. Translation gives CASSPDSRAYEQYF.

V usage is TRBV18 and J usage is TRBJ1-1, with D possibly matching TRBD1 (6 bases). Trimming took 6 bases from V and 0 from J, leaving 14 bases between them. This CDR3 has 15 residues. Germline V CDR1 and CDR2: KGHSH, LQKENI. The CDR3 loop reads CASSTGQRVNTEAFF. Here the CDR3 DNA reads TGTGCCAGCTCGACGGGACAACGGGTGAACACTGAAGCTTTCTTT.

The V call is TRBV7-3, the J call TRBJ1-3, with D hard to call. The CDR3 spans 13 residues. Germline assignment: CDR1 SGHTA and CDR2 FQGTGA. Trimming pared 4 bases from V and 3 bases from J, leaving 7 bases between. This CDR3 is CASSSFFGNTIYF. In DNA form, the CDR3 reads TGTGCCAGCAGCTCCTTCTTTGGAAACACCATATATTTT.

This clone was seen only once. The J gene is TRBJ2-1, the V gene TRBV15; 8 bases agree with TRBD2. Germline V gives CDR1 LNHNV, CDR2 YYDKDF (reference sequence). With V trimmed by 1 base and J by 2 bases, 7 bases remained unmatched. The CDR3 loop spans 17 amino acids. The CDR3: CATSRAPGGGAYNEQFF. The CDR3 bases are TGTGCCACCAGCAGAGCACCGGGAGGGGGGGCCTACAATGAGCAGTTCTTC.

The rearrangement links TRBV5-1 to TRBJ2-7, with TRBD1 identical over 11 bases. CDR1 is SGHRS, CDR2 YFSETQ, per germline. V shed 5 bases, J shed 7 bases, and the junction held 11 bases outside the gene matches. The CDR3 totals 15 residues. The CDR3 protein is CASRYGTGGVQEQYF. CDR3 nucleotide sequence: TGCGCCAGCAGATACGGGACAGGGGGTGTTCAAGAGCAGTACTTC.

This chain uses TRBV30 with TRBJ2-7, with 12 bases lining up with TRBD2. Losses at the gene ends were 4 bases for V and 4 bases for J; bases not matched to a gene: 5. Germline V gene lookup returns CDR1 GTSNPN and CDR2 SVGIG (reference sequence). The CDR3 covers 14 residues. CDR3 amino acids: CAWTSGRALYEQYF. CDR3 DNA: TGTGCCTGGACTAGCGGGAGGGCCTTATACGAGCAGTACTTC.

This chain uses TRBV11-2 with TRBJ1-1, with D perhaps matching TRBD1 (5 bases). CDR1 SGHAT and CDR2 FQNNGV come from the germline V gene. V gave up 4 bases and J gave up 4 bases, with 13 bases separating them. This CDR3 has 14 amino acids. This chain's CDR3 is CASSSGRGVTEAFF. The CDR3 nucleotides are TGTGCCAGCAGCTCCGGGAGGGGAGTCACTGAAGCTTTCTTT.

This rearrangement joins TRBV28 to TRBJ1-3, with D possibly being TRBD1 (6 bases). Germline-derived CDR1 and CDR2 are MDHEN and SYDVKM. This CDR3 has 13 amino acids. Trimming took 4 bases from V and 3 from J, leaving 7 bases between them. The CDR3 sequence is CASSYRVGNTIYF. CDR3 DNA: TGTGCCAGCAGTTACAGGGTTGGAAACACCATATATTTT.

The CDR3 region is CASSTGNNQPQHF. DNA for the CDR3: TGTGCCAGCAGTACAGGTAACAATCAGCCCCAGCATTTT. This chain connects TRBV6-5 to TRBJ1-5; possible D gene TRBD1, 5 bases. The V end lost 5 bases, the J end lost 3 bases, and 8 bases lay between the germline ends. The V gene's germline CDR1 is MNHEY and CDR2 SVGAGI. The CDR3 consists of 13 residues.

CDR3 in amino acids: CSVPSGFGSQYF. The CDR3, as DNA: TGCAGCGTCCCCTCGGGATTCGGATCGCAGTATTTT. The rearrangement links TRBV29-1 to TRBJ2-3, with a tentative D call TRBD2 (5 bases). Germline CDR1 is SQVTM and CDR2 is ANQGSEA. Trimming removed 6 bases from V and 10 bases from J, with 17 bases in between. This CDR3 comprises 12 residues.

The genes are TRBV18 and TRBJ2-3; D perhaps matches TRBD1 (6 bases). This CDR3 has 15 residues. V lost 3 bases and J 6 bases, leaving 16 bases between the germline ends. Germline loops: CDR1 KGHSH, CDR2 LQKENI. CDR3 region: CASSPGATRGDTQYF. The CDR3 DNA sequence: TGTGCCAGCTCACCGGGAGCGACGAGGGGGGATACGCAGTATTTT.

V and J are TRBV19 and TRBJ2-7; D remains ambiguous. The V and J ends lost 5 bases and 2 bases respectively, with 7 bases between them. The CDR3 runs to 12 residues. In germline, CDR1 is LNHDA, CDR2 SQIVND (reference sequence). CDR3 protein: CASSRTAYEQYF. CDR3 nucleotide sequence: TGTGCCAGTAGTCGTACAGCCTACGAGCAGTACTTC.

This clone was observed a few times. The rearrangement uses TRBV2 and TRBJ1-2; D call uncertain. Germline assignment: CDR1 SNHLY and CDR2 FYNNEI. This CDR3 has 12 residues. The germline V and J ends were trimmed by 3 bases and 3 bases, with 5 bases remaining between them. CDR3 coding DNA: TGTGCCAGCAGTGAGCAGGACTATGGCTACACCTTC. Protein sequence: CASSEQDYGYTF. Full variable domain (rest looked up from reference TRBV2 and TRBJ1-2): EPEVTQTPSHQVTQMGQEVILRCVPISNHLYFYWYRQILGQKVEFLVSFYNNEISEKSEIFDDQFSVERPDGSNFTLKIRSTKLEDSAMYFCASSEQDYGYTFGSGTRLTVV.

The chain is built from TRBV2 and TRBJ2-5, with no clear D. Per germline, CDR1 SNHLY and CDR2 FYNNEI. Deletions cut 6 bases from V and 3 bases from J, with 8 bases between. CDR3 size: 12 residues. CDR3 nucleotides: TGTGCCAGCAGCGTACTGGAAGAGACCCAGTACTTC. Its translation: CASSVLEETQYF.

The chain carries TRBV2 and TRBJ1-1, with unresolved D. Trimming left V 7 bases short and J 4 bases short, with 10 bases between. The CDR3 extends over 12 amino acids. Germline CDR1 reads SNHLY; CDR2 reads FYNNEI. CDR3 region: CASTSDATEAFF. The CDR3 DNA reads TGTGCCAGCACCAGTGATGCCACTGAAGCTTTCTTT.

The chain carries TRBV9 and TRBJ2-7, with 10 bases identical to TRBD1. CDR1 and CDR2 from the germline V gene are SGDLS and YYNGEE. V gave up 3 bases and J gave up 2 bases; unmatched junction bases: 2. CDR3 length: 14 residues. CDR3 sequence: CASSGTGGAYEQYF. DNA for the CDR3: TGTGCCAGCAGCGGGACAGGGGGGGCCTACGAGCAGTACTTC.

The chain links TRBV5-4 to TRBJ1-2; 8 bases agree with TRBD1. Losses at the gene ends were 1 base for V and 11 bases for J; bases not matched to a gene: 13. The CDR3 runs to 15 residues. Looked up from germline, CDR1 is SGHNT and CDR2 is YYREEE (reference sequence). This CDR3 is CASSLFDGQGGSYTF. In DNA, the CDR3 is TGTGCCAGCAGCTTGTTCGACGGACAGGGAGGATCGTACACCTTC. Together with reference TRBV5-4 and TRBJ1-2, the CDR3 gives the full variable domain: ETGVTQSPTHLIKTRGQQVTLRCSSQSGHNTVSWYQQALGQGPQFIFQYYREEENGRGNFPPRFSGLQFPNYSSELNVNALELDDSALYLCASSLFDGQGGSYTFGSGTRLTVV.